A selection of T cell receptor beta chains follows, all from one sample in a study of beta chain features in type 1 diabetes. TCRdb keeps only in-frame clones here, not all; method: immunoSEQ multiplex PCR. The sample yields 620,000 or so clones, 15% to 18% seen once. Specimen: naive CD4+ T cells from blood. Every receptor here comes from a young man in good health. Both conserved end residues are part of each CDR3. Each record gives: clone size, V gene, J gene, D gene, CDR3 protein, CDR3 DNA. The D gene is left open where the match is weak. Clone size, where shown, is once, few, many, or a class for clones that have expanded.

size: few
V: TRBV9
J: TRBJ2-1
D: TRBD2
CDR3: CASSDGTSGVDEQFF
DNA: TGTGCCAGCAGCGATGGGACTAGCGGGGTCGATGAGCAGTTCTTC

size: few
V: TRBV19
J: TRBJ1-2
D: TRBD1
CDR3: CASRRQGNGYTF
DNA: TGTGCCAGTAGACGACAGGGGAACGGCTACACCTTC

size: few
V: TRBV14
J: TRBJ1-2
D: .
CDR3: CASSQLGPYGYTF
DNA: TGTGCCAGCAGCCAATTGGGTCCCTATGGCTACACCTTC

size: few
V: TRBV14
J: TRBJ2-5
D: TRBD2
CDR3: CASSQGLAGAKTQYF
DNA: TGTGCCAGCAGCCAAGGACTAGCGGGAGCAAAGACCCAGTACTTC

size: .
V: TRBV4-3
J: TRBJ1-1
D: .
CDR3: CASSQKALNTEAFF
DNA: TGCGCCAGCAGCCAAAAAGCCTTGAACACTGAAGCTTTCTTT

size: .
V: TRBV7-2
J: TRBJ2-2
D: .
CDR3: CASSPYRVSGTGELFF
DNA: TGTGCCAGCAGCCCGTACAGGGTTTCGGGCACCGGGGAGCTGTTTTTT

size: few
V: TRBV28
J: TRBJ2-1
D: TRBD1
CDR3: CASRPRDRPNNEQFF
DNA: TGTGCCAGCAGACCCCGGGACAGACCAAACAATGAGCAGTTCTTC

size: few
V: TRBV12-5
J: TRBJ2-5
D: TRBD1
CDR3: CASGPGQGRETQYF
DNA: TGTGCTAGTGGTCCGGGACAGGGCCGCGAGACCCAGTACTTC

size: few
V: TRBV19
J: TRBJ2-1
D: TRBD2
CDR3: CASKGTSFYNEQFF
DNA: TGTGCCAGTAAGGGGACTAGCTTCTACAATGAGCAGTTCTTC

size: .
V: TRBV15
J: TRBJ2-3
D: .
CDR3: CATSRDLVGASTDTQYF
DNA: TGTGCCACCAGCAGAGATTTGGTAGGGGCTAGCACAGATACGCAGTATTTT

size: .
V: TRBV10-3
J: TRBJ1-6
D: TRBD1
CDR3: CAISAPPGQGNSPLHF
DNA: TGTGCCATCAGTGCTCCTCCGGGACAGGGAAATTCACCCCTCCACTTT

size: .
V: TRBV7-2
J: TRBJ1-1
D: .
CDR3: CASRPRQGPNTEAFF
DNA: TGTGCCAGCAGGCCCCGCCAGGGTCCGAACACTGAAGCTTTCTTT

size: .
V: TRBV11-2
J: TRBJ2-4
D: TRBD2
CDR3: CASSFSTSGWYIQYF
DNA: TGTGCCAGCAGCTTTTCCACTAGCGGTTGGTACATTCAGTACTTC

size: .
V: TRBV6-1
J: TRBJ2-5
D: TRBD2
CDR3: CASSSERDYRETQYF
DNA: TGTGCCAGCAGTTCGGAGCGGGATTACCGGGAGACCCAGTACTTC

size: .
V: TRBV4-1
J: TRBJ2-3
D: TRBD2
CDR3: CASSRASGPTDTQYF
DNA: TGCGCCAGCAGCCGCGCTAGCGGGCCCACAGATACGCAGTATTTT

size: .
V: TRBV12-2
J: TRBJ1-1
D: .
CDR3: CASRCVRGNNEVNTEAFF
DNA: TGTGCAAGTCGCTGCGTAAGGGGGAACAACGAAGTTAACACTGAAGCTTTCTTT

size: .
V: TRBV27
J: TRBJ2-7
D: .
CDR3: CASSPLRRHLYEQYF
DNA: TGTGCCAGCAGTCCCCTCCGGAGACACCTCTACGAGCAGTACTTC

size: few
V: TRBV5-1
J: TRBJ2-2
D: .
CDR3: CASSSNTGELFF
DNA: TGCGCCAGCAGCTCAAACACCGGGGAGCTGTTTTTT

size: .
V: TRBV9
J: TRBJ1-2
D: TRBD1
CDR3: CASSAWTGGGYTF
DNA: TGTGCCAGCAGCGCCTGGACAGGGGGCGGCTACACCTTC

size: .
V: TRBV19
J: TRBJ1-2
D: .
CDR3: CASSPVGKYGYTF
DNA: TGTGCCAGTAGTCCGGTGGGGAAATATGGCTACACCTTC

size: few
V: TRBV9
J: TRBJ1-3
D: .
CDR3: CASSVAESPRGGNTIYF
DNA: TGTGCCAGCAGCGTAGCGGAATCTCCTCGGGGTGGAAACACCATATATTTT

size: .
V: TRBV30
J: TRBJ2-3
D: .
CDR3: CAWTHGDTYTDTQYF
DNA: TGTGCCTGGACTCATGGGGACACCTACACAGATACGCAGTATTTT

size: few
V: TRBV5-1
J: TRBJ2-5
D: TRBD1
CDR3: CASSLRRGLFFETQYF
DNA: TGCGCCAGCAGCCTCCGCAGGGGGTTGTTTTTTGAGACCCAGTACTTC

size: .
V: TRBV28
J: TRBJ1-2
D: TRBD1
CDR3: CASQTGTNYGYTF
DNA: TGTGCCAGCCAGACAGGGACGAACTATGGCTACACCTTC

size: few
V: TRBV7-2
J: TRBJ1-2
D: TRBD1
CDR3: CASSLLRMGTGGYTF
DNA: TGTGCCAGCAGCCTATTGAGGATGGGGACAGGTGGCTACACCTTC

size: few
V: TRBV7-9
J: TRBJ2-2
D: .
CDR3: CASRPQGGRDSGELFF
DNA: TGTGCCAGCAGGCCCCAGGGGGGTCGTGACTCCGGGGAGCTGTTTTTT

size: .
V: TRBV2
J: TRBJ2-1
D: .
CDR3: CASSEVSLGGEQFF
DNA: TGTGCCAGCAGTGAAGTTTCGCTAGGGGGTGAGCAGTTCTTC

size: .
V: TRBV7-2
J: TRBJ1-2
D: .
CDR3: CASSLGSYGYTF
DNA: TGTGCCAGCAGCTTAGGTAGCTATGGCTACACCTTC

size: few
V: TRBV7-9
J: TRBJ2-7
D: .
CDR3: CASSLVPRAYEQYF
DNA: TGTGCCAGCAGCTTAGTCCCCAGGGCCTACGAGCAGTACTTC

size: .
V: TRBV14
J: TRBJ2-5
D: .
CDR3: CASSQGQGLGETQYF
DNA: TGTGCCAGCAGCCAAGGGCAAGGGTTGGGAGAGACCCAGTACTTC

size: .
V: TRBV11-2
J: TRBJ1-1
D: .
CDR3: CASSVRGGEAFF
DNA: TGTGCCAGCAGCGTCCGCGGAGGCGAAGCTTTCTTT

size: few
V: TRBV2
J: TRBJ1-5
D: TRBD1
CDR3: CASSRDRPNQPQHF
DNA: TGTGCCAGCAGCCGGGACAGGCCTAATCAGCCCCAGCATTTT

size: .
V: TRBV5-5
J: TRBJ1-5
D: .
CDR3: CASSLFQGPQPQHF
DNA: TGTGCCAGCAGCTTGTTCCAGGGCCCTCAGCCCCAGCATTTT

size: .
V: TRBV9
J: TRBJ2-1
D: .
CDR3: CASSVVSGIYNEQFF
DNA: TGTGCCAGCAGCGTAGTATCTGGAATCTACAATGAGCAGTTCTTC

size: .
V: TRBV7-2
J: TRBJ2-7
D: TRBD1
CDR3: CASSTWTGNYEQYF
DNA: TGTGCCAGCAGCACCTGGACAGGGAACTACGAGCAGTACTTC

size: few
V: TRBV6-5
J: TRBJ1-1
D: .
CDR3: CASTDDVNTEAFF
DNA: TGTGCCAGCACCGACGACGTGAACACTGAAGCTTTCTTT